This TCR beta chain was sequenced for a study of regulatory T cells in long-lasting Graves disease. The CDR3 covers 15 residues. Germline V gene sequence: CDR1 LGHDT, CDR2 YNNKEL (reference sequence). V lost 4 bases, J lost 5 bases, and 9 bases stayed unmatched. Building the TCR beta libraries relied on iRepertoire HTBI primers, and CDR3 regions underwent Arm-PCR. TCRdb re-called the multiplex PCR reads with MiXCR, one entry per CDR3 protein. The data contain about 530,000 distinct CDR3 sequences, 15% to 20% of them singletons. Time point of the sample: newly diagnosed GD, antithyroid drugs for less than 3 months. PBMC-derived RNA was used for the TCR library. This clonotype has a handful of counts. These sequences were also reported in another study, on T cells in Graves' hyperthyroidism and ophthalmopathy.

The specimen was peripheral blood mononuclear cells (PBMCs), collected at new diagnosis, from a patient treated with antithyroid drugs. The chain joins TRBV3-1 to TRBJ2-7; 9 nucleotides align to TRBD1. The sequence came from a woman aged 35 to 59 with Graves disease. The CDR3 spells CASSLMGQGLHEQYF. CDR3 DNA: TGTGCCAGCAGCCTTATGGGACAGGGTCTGCACGAGCAGTACTTC.